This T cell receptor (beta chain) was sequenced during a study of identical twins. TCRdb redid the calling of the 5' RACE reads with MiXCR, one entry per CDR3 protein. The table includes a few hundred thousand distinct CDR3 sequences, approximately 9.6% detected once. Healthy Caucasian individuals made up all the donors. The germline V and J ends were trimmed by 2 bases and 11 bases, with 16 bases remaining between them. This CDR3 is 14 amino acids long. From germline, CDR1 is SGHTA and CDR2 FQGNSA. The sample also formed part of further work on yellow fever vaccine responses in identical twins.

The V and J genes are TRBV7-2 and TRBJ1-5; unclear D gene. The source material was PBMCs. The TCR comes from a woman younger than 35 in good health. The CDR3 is CASSLLGGDKTQHF. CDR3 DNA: TGTGCCAGCAGCTTACTTGGCGGGGATAAAACCCAGCATTTT. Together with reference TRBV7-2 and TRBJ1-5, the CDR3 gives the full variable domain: GAGVSQSPSNKVTEKGKDVELRCDPISGHTALYWYRQSLGQGLEFLIYFQGNSAPDKSGLPSDRFSAERTGGSVSTLTIQRTQQEDSAVYLCASSLLGGDKTQHFGDGTRLSIL.